The next 2 T cell receptor beta chains were all read from a single sample in a study of blood T cell repertoires in COVID-19. Some clones are missing from TCRdb's copy, which holds only in-frame ones; the method was immunoSEQ multiplex PCR. The sample gives about 77,000 clones, around nine tenths of which show up once; about 16% is in the top ten. Sample: peripheral blood. The receptors were gathered from a woman older than 75 with active or convalescent COVID-19.

V usage is TRBV5-4 and J usage is TRBJ2-3; the match to TRBD1 covers 10 bases. This CDR3 has 13 amino acids. Germline trimming cut 0 bases from V and 12 bases from J; bases unmatched to any gene: 4. Germline V gene lookup returns CDR1 SGHNT and CDR2 YYREEE (reference sequence). The CDR3 region has the DNA TGTGCCAGCAGCTTGGACGGACAGGGGGACCAGTATTTT. This codes for CASSLDGQGDQYF.

This chain uses TRBV6-5 with TRBJ1-6; D perhaps matches TRBD1 (5 bases). Germline V lookup: CDR1 MNHEY, CDR2 SVGAGI. The V and J ends lost 5 bases and 8 bases respectively, with 16 bases between them. This CDR3 has 15 residues. The CDR3 spells CASSRGLGKDSPLHF. In nucleotides, the CDR3 is TGTGCCAGCAGTCGGGGGTTAGGGAAGGATTCACCCCTCCACTTT.